The 29 T cell receptor beta chains below come from one sample, sequenced in a study of cytomegalovirus exposure and HLA in healthy donors. TCRdb's copy holds only in-frame clones and misses some; the assay was immunoSEQ multiplex PCR. Among some 41,000 clones listed, 80% to 95% were seen once. The sample consisted of PBMCs. All receptors come from a woman under 30 in good health and CMV-seronegative.

V is TRBV25-1 and J is TRBJ2-5; weak D call: TRBD2 (5 bases). The CDR3 has 14 residues. The germline CDR1 and CDR2 sequences are MGHDK and SYGVNS. Between the trimmed V and J ends, which lost 8 bases and 5 bases, there was a span of 18 bases. CDR3 in amino acids: CASVSSGLGETQYF. The CDR3 coding sequence is TGTGCCAGCGTGTCGTCGGGGTTGGGGGAGACCCAGTACTTC.

This chain connects TRBV7-2 to TRBJ2-7, with 8 bases that match TRBD2. There are 15 residues in the CDR3. From germline, CDR1 is SGHTA and CDR2 FQGNSA. V lost 0 bases, J lost 3 bases, and 4 bases stayed unmatched. The CDR3 DNA reads as TGTGCCAGCAGCTTAGCGCGGGGGGTTATCTACGAGCAGTACTTC. This codes for CASSLARGVIYEQYF.

The V and J genes are TRBV19 and TRBJ2-2; 8 nucleotides agree with TRBD2. The CDR3 covers 16 residues. Germline loops: CDR1 LNHDA, CDR2 SQIVND (reference sequence). J gave up 7 bases and V 4 bases, and 11 bases lay outside the gene matches. The DNA of the CDR3 is TGTGCCAGTAGTACCCTGAGCGGGAGAGGAGACGGGGAGCTGTTTTTT. Encoded protein: CASSTLSGRGDGELFF.

V usage is TRBV10-3 and J usage is TRBJ1-5, with D possibly being TRBD1 (6 bases). V was trimmed by 0 bases and J by 11 bases, leaving 17 bases between them. The CDR3 totals 15 residues. Germline CDR1 reads ENHRY; CDR2 reads SYGVKD. For the CDR3, the DNA is TGTGCCATCAGTGAGTCGGCGCGGGCCGAGGGGGCCCAGCATTTT. Residues: CAISESARAEGAQHF.

The rearrangement links TRBV27 to TRBJ2-2, with 10 bases identical to TRBD2. J lost 5 bases, V lost 5 bases, and 8 bases had no gene match. Per the germline V gene, CDR1 is MNHEY and CDR2 is SMNVEV (reference sequence). The CDR3 extends over 16 amino acids. CDR3 sequence (DNA): TGTGCCAGCAGTCTTAGACTAGCGGGTATTACCGGGGAGCTGTTTTTT. Translating it yields CASSLRLAGITGELFF.

The chain has TRBV2 and TRBJ2-7, with 7 bases that match TRBD2. Germline V gives CDR1 SNHLY, CDR2 FYNNEI. V lost 2 bases, J lost 0 bases, and 7 bases stayed unmatched. This CDR3 is built from 16 residues. CDR3 bases: TGTGCCAGCAGTGAACCGGGGGGAAAATACTCCTACGAGCAGTACTTC. Its protein is CASSEPGGKYSYEQYF.

This clone appeared a few times. Distinct nucleotide sequences in the sample also encode this CDR3. The rearrangement uses TRBV29-1 and TRBJ2-3, with a tentative D call TRBD2 (6 bases). The CDR3 covers 13 residues. Germline assignment: CDR1 SQVTM and CDR2 ANQGSEA. V dropped 6 bases and J dropped 2 bases, with 12 bases sitting between them. The CDR3 sequence is CSVVGGVTDTQYF. In DNA, the CDR3 is TGCAGCGTCGTTGGCGGGGTCACAGATACGCAGTATTTT.

V usage is TRBV6-5 and J usage is TRBJ1-1; TRBD1 matches at 7 bases. CDR1 and CDR2 (germline): MNHEY, SVGAGI. V lost 0 bases, J lost 4 bases, and 5 bases stayed unmatched. This CDR3 region has 15 residues. The CDR3 coding sequence is TGTGCCAGCAGTTACTCGAGAGGGGGCCTCACTGAAGCTTTCTTT. Its protein is CASSYSRGGLTEAFF.

The gene calls are TRBV6-1 and TRBJ2-7; 9 bases align to TRBD1. Germline V gene sequence: CDR1 MNHNS, CDR2 SASEGT. CDR3 size: 14 residues. V shed 3 bases and J 6 bases; nucleotides not matched to a gene: 6. This CDR3 is CASSEGQGGGEQYF. The CDR3 region has the DNA TGTGCCAGCAGTGAGGGACAGGGAGGTGGCGAGCAGTACTTC.

The chain has TRBV9 and TRBJ2-7; TRBD2 aligns across 10 bases. Trimming took 6 bases from V and 5 from J; bases not matched to a gene: 11. CDR3 length: 15 amino acids. The germline CDR1 and CDR2 sequences are SGDLS and YYNGEE. DNA of the CDR3: TGTGCCAGCAATAGGGGGAGCGGGAGGGAGAACGAGCAGTACTTC. Translated: CASNRGSGRENEQYF.

The V call is TRBV7-7, the J call TRBJ1-2, with D unresolved. Trimming shortened V by 11 bases and J by 0 bases, and 25 bases separated the two germline ends. CDR3 length: 17 amino acids. The germline V gene encodes CDR1 SSHAT and CDR2 FNYEAQ (reference sequence). The CDR3 here is CAHKGFELKPTNYGYTF. The CDR3 coding sequence is TGTGCCCACAAAGGATTTGAACTAAAACCTACTAACTATGGCTACACCTTC.

This chain joins TRBV6-1 and TRBJ1-1; TRBD1 might be the D (5 bases). Germline CDR1 MNHNS, CDR2 SASEGT. This CDR3 is built from 14 residues. V gave up 3 bases and J gave up 1 base, with 9 bases separating them. As DNA, the CDR3 is TGTGCCAGCAGTGACGAAGGGGCGAACACTGAAGCTTTCTTT. It codes for CASSDEGANTEAFF.

V usage is TRBV5-1 and J usage is TRBJ1-2; 10 bases match TRBD1. There are 15 residues in the CDR3. Germline trimming cut 4 bases from V and 2 bases from J; bases unmatched to any gene: 5. Germline V gives CDR1 SGHRS, CDR2 YFSETQ. This CDR3 is CASSATGGSNYGYTF. The CDR3 nucleotides read TGCGCCAGCAGCGCGACAGGGGGCTCGAACTATGGCTACACCTTC.

Only a few counts were recorded for this clone. This chain joins TRBV10-3 and TRBJ2-3, with D possibly being TRBD1 (6 bases). The germline V and J ends were trimmed by 0 bases and 3 bases, with 13 bases remaining between them. There are 16 residues in the CDR3. In germline, CDR1 is ENHRY, CDR2 SYGVKD. The CDR3 reads CAISESKGGWTDTQYF. The CDR3, as DNA: TGTGCCATCAGTGAGTCGAAAGGGGGATGGACAGATACGCAGTATTTT.

The chain couples TRBV7-8 to TRBJ2-3; 7 bases agree with TRBD1. V dropped 1 base and J dropped 5; count of bases not matched to a gene: 9. The length of the CDR3 is 16 residues. CDR1 SGHVS and CDR2 FQNEAQ come from the germline V gene. The CDR3 protein is CASSLGVRGQVDTQYF. The CDR3, as DNA: TGTGCCAGCAGCTTAGGGGTTAGGGGGCAGGTAGATACGCAGTATTTT.

Only one count was recorded for this clone. The chain joins TRBV11-2 to TRBJ1-1, with D uncertain. The CDR3 has 12 amino acids. Germline CDR1 is SGHAT and CDR2 is FQNNGV. The V end was cut by 3 bases, the J end by 2 bases, with 4 bases between. The CDR3, as DNA: TGTGCCAGCAGCTTCGGTAACACTGAAGCTTTCTTT. Translating gives CASSFGNTEAFF.

The V gene is TRBV19, the J gene TRBJ1-4, with D maybe TRBD1 (5 bases). This CDR3 is 15 amino acids long. V lost 6 bases, J lost 8 bases, and 19 bases lay in between. Germline V gives CDR1 LNHDA, CDR2 SQIVND (reference sequence). The CDR3 sequence is CASSTMSGVREKLFF. CDR3 nucleotides: TGTGCCAGTAGCACCATGTCGGGGGTTCGAGAAAAACTGTTTTTT.

J is TRBJ1-2 and V is TRBV5-4; D might be TRBD1 (6 bases). The CDR3 extends over 14 amino acids. V was shortened by 5 bases and J by 4 bases, with 15 bases between the two germline ends. The germline gives CDR1 SGHNT, CDR2 YYREEE (reference sequence). CDR3 sequence: CASRRRGGFYGYTF. In nucleotides, the CDR3 is TGTGCCAGCAGAAGAAGAGGGGGATTCTATGGCTACACCTTC. Variable domain in full (rest from reference TRBV5-4 and TRBJ1-2): ETGVTQSPTHLIKTRGQQVTLRCSSQSGHNTVSWYQQALGQGPQFIFQYYREEENGRGNFPPRFSGLQFPNYSSELNVNALELDDSALYLCASRRRGGFYGYTFGSGTRLTVV.

This chain joins TRBV28 and TRBJ2-5; 8 bases are a match to TRBD2. The J call is doubtful: the DNA matches TRBJ2-7 better. CDR3 length: 14 amino acids. Germline V gene lookup returns CDR1 MDHEN and CDR2 SYDVKM. The CDR3 spells CASSPSGGTYEQYF. CDR3 nucleotide sequence: TGTGCCAGCAGTCCGAGCGGGGGAACCTACGAGCAGTACTTC.

The rearrangement links TRBV7-8 to TRBJ2-3, with no clear D. Trimming removed 5 bases from V and 0 bases from J, with 3 bases in between. The CDR3 loop spans 12 amino acids. Looked up from germline, CDR1 is SGHVS and CDR2 is FQNEAQ. CDR3 amino acids: CASSRSTDTQYF. Written as DNA, the CDR3 is TGTGCCAGCAGCCGTAGCACAGATACGCAGTATTTT.

The rearrangement links TRBV18 to TRBJ2-5; maybe TRBD2 (5 bases). Germline CDR1 reads KGHSH; CDR2 reads LQKENI. V was cut by 0 bases and J by 5 bases, with 13 bases left in between. The CDR3 consists of 15 residues. CDR3: CASSPPAGNLETQYF. CDR3 bases: TGTGCCAGCTCACCACCAGCCGGGAATTTGGAGACCCAGTACTTC.

The chain carries TRBV5-4 and TRBJ2-3, with 12 bases aligning to TRBD2. The V segment lost 4 bases and the J segment 2 bases; nucleotides outside the gene matches: 5. CDR1 SGHNT and CDR2 YYREEE come from the germline V gene (reference sequence). This CDR3 comprises 16 residues. The CDR3 sequence is CASSIGLAGITDTQYF. Here the CDR3 DNA reads TGTGCCAGCAGCATTGGACTAGCGGGGATCACAGATACGCAGTATTTT.

This chain links TRBV19 with TRBJ1-3; 8 bases match TRBD1. V lost 3 bases and J lost 2; bases outside the gene matches: 3. CDR3 length equals 15 residues. From germline, CDR1 is LNHDA and CDR2 SQIVND (reference sequence). The CDR3 here is CASSMPTGAGNTIYF. The CDR3 nucleotides are TGTGCCAGTAGTATGCCGACAGGGGCTGGAAACACCATATATTTT.

The chain combines TRBV28 with TRBJ1-1; tentative D call: TRBD1 (5 bases). V was cut by 4 bases and J by 11 bases, with 23 bases left in between. This CDR3 is 15 amino acids long. From germline, CDR1 is MDHEN and CDR2 SYDVKM. Here the CDR3 reads CASSSPAGQGGVAFF. The CDR3 DNA reads TGTGCCAGCAGTTCGCCCGCCGGCCAGGGTGGAGTGGCTTTCTTT.

The chain combines TRBV28 with TRBJ2-3; 11 bases are a match to TRBD2. V shed 3 bases, J shed 4 bases, and the junction held 9 bases outside the gene matches. The CDR3 spans 17 residues. Germline CDR1 reads MDHEN; CDR2 reads SYDVKM. CDR3 sequence reads: CASSLRVAGGPADTQYF. CDR3 sequence (DNA): TGTGCCAGCAGTTTGAGGGTAGCGGGAGGGCCGGCAGATACGCAGTATTTT. Complete variable domain (other parts from reference TRBV28 and TRBJ2-3): DVKVTQSSRYLVKRTGEKVFLECVQDMDHENMFWYRQDPGLGLRLIYFSYDVKMKEKGDIPEGYSVSREKKERFSLILESASTNQTSMYLCASSLRVAGGPADTQYFGPGTRLTVL.

This clone was recorded once. V usage is TRBV7-9 and J usage is TRBJ2-7, with 8 bases that match TRBD2. Germline V lookup: CDR1 SEHNR, CDR2 FQNEAQ (reference sequence). V trimming: 1 base; J trimming: 7 bases; junction bases outside the gene matches: 12. The CDR3 has 16 amino acids. The CDR3 DNA reads as TGTGCCAGCAGCTTAGTGGTAGCGGGACTTTCTGGAGAGCAGTACTTC. It is translated as CASSLVVAGLSGEQYF. The full variable domain, in which reference TRBV7-9 and TRBJ2-7 provide the parts outside the CDR3, is DTGVSQNPRHKITKRGQNVTFRCDPISEHNRLYWYRQTLGQGPEFLTYFQNEAQLEKSRLLSDRFSAERPKGSFSTLEIQRTEQGDSAMYLCASSLVVAGLSGEQYFGPGTRLTVT.

This rearrangement joins TRBV7-2 to TRBJ2-1; D is perhaps TRBD1 (5 bases). The CDR3 is 14 residues long. The V and J ends lost 5 bases and 5 bases respectively, with 13 bases between them. Germline V gene sequence: CDR1 SGHTA, CDR2 FQGNSA. CDR3: CASSLGQSNNEQFF. The CDR3 DNA is TGTGCCAGCAGCCTGGGGCAGTCAAACAATGAGCAGTTCTTC.

The chain joins TRBV27 to TRBJ2-1; 9 nucleotides line up with TRBD1. The CDR3 is made up of 13 amino acids. Germline CDR1 is MNHEY and CDR2 is SMNVEV (reference sequence). J gave up 7 bases and V 9 bases, and 7 bases lay outside the gene matches. The DNA of the CDR3 is TGTGCCAGTCGACAGGGGGAGGGTAATGAGCAGTTCTTC. Encoded protein: CASRQGEGNEQFF.

The CDR3 is CASRTLQETQYF. The CDR3 DNA follows: TGTGCCAGCAGGACACTTCAAGAGACCCAGTACTTC. V and J are TRBV7-9 and TRBJ2-5; D unclear. V dropped 6 bases and J dropped 2 bases, with 7 bases sitting between them. The CDR3 extends over 12 amino acids. Germline V CDR1 and CDR2: SEHNR, FQNEAQ (reference sequence).